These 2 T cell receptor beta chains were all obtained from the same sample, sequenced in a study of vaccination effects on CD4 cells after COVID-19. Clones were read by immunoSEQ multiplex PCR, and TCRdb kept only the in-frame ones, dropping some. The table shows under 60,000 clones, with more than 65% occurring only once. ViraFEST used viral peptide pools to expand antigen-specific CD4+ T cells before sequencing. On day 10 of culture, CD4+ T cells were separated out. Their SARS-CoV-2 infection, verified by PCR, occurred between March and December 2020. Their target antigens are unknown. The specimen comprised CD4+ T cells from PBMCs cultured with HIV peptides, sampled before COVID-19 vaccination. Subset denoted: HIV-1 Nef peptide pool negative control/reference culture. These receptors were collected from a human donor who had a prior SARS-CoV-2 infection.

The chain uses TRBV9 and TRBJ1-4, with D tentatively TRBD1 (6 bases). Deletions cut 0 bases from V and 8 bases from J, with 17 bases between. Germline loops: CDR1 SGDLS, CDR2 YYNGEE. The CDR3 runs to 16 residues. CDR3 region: CASSVGGRGAAEKLFF. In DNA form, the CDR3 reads TGTGCCAGCAGCGTAGGGGGTAGGGGGGCGGCCGAAAAACTGTTTTTT. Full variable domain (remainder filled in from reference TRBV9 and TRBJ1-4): DSGVTQTPKHLITATGQRVTLRCSPRSGDLSVYWYQQSLDQGLQFLIQYYNGEERAKGNILERFSAQQFPDLHSELNLSSLELGDSALYFCASSVGGRGAAEKLFFGSGTQLSVL.

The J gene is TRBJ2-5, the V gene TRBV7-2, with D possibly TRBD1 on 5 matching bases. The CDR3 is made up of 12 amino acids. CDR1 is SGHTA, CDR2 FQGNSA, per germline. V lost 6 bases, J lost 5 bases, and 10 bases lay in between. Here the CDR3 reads CASSLGRETQYF. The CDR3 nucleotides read TGTGCCAGCAGTCTGGGGCGGGAGACCCAGTACTTC. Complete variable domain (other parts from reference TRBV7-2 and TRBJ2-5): GAGVSQSPSNKVTEKGKDVELRCDPISGHTALYWYRQSLGQGLEFLIYFQGNSAPDKSGLPSDRFSAERTGGSVSTLTIQRTQQEDSAVYLCASSLGRETQYFGPGTRLLVL.